This TCR beta chain came from a study of cytomegalovirus exposure and HLA in healthy donors. V was pared by 3 bases and J by 6 bases, with 12 bases between. The germline V gene has CDR1 SGHRS and CDR2 YFSETQ. The CDR3 totals 14 residues. The PCR had 60 Vbeta and 13 Jbeta primers. This table comes from immunoSEQ multiplex PCR, and its TCRdb copy is limited to in-frame clones, with some not included. The table has 95,000 to 120,000 clones, over 55% seen once. The J gene is TRBJ2-2, the V gene TRBV5-1; perhaps TRBD2 as D (6 bases). The sequence was collected from a man younger than 30 in good health and CMV-seropositive. The sample taken for sequencing was PBMCs. Here the CDR3 reads CASSSGTGSGELFF. The CDR3 DNA reads TGCGCCAGCAGCTCGGGGACTGGGTCCGGGGAGCTGTTTTTT.